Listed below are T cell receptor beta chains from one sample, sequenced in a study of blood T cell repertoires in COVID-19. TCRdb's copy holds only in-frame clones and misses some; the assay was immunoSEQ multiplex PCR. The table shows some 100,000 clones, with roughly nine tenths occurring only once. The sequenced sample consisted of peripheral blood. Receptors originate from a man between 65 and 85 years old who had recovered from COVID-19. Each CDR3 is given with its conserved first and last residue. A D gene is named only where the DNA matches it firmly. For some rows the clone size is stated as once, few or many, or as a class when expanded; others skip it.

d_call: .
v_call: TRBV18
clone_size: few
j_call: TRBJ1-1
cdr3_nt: TGTGCCAGCTCACTCACGGGAATGGCAGGCGGGACGAACACTGAAGCTTTCTTT
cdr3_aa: CASSLTGMAGGTNTEAFF

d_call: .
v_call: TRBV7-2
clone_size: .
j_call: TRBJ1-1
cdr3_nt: TGTGCCAGCAGCTTAGCGTACATGAACACTGAAGCTTTCTTT
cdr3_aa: CASSLAYMNTEAFF

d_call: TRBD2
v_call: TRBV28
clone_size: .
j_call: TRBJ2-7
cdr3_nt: TGTGCCAGCAGTTGGGGACTAGCGACGGGAGAGCAGTACTTC
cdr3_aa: CASSWGLATGEQYF

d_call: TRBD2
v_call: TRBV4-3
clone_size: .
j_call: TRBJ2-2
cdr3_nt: TGCGCCAGCAGCCTCAGACTAGCGGGAGTAAACGGGGAGCTGTTTTTT
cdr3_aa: CASSLRLAGVNGELFF

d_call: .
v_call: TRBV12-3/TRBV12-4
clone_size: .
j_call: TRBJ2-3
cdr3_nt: TGTGCCAGCAGCATCTCGCACAGGCAGTATTTT
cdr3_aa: CASSISHRQYF

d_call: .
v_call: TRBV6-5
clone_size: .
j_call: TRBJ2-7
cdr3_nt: TGTGCCAGCAGTTATGGCAGGGGCGAGTACTTC
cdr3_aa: CASSYGRGEYF

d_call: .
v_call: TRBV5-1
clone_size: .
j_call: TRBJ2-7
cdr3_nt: TGCGCCAGCAGCTTAGGGGCAGGAACCTACGAGCAGTACTTC
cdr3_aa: CASSLGAGTYEQYF

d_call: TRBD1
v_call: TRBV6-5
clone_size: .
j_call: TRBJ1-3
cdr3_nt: TGTGCCAGCAGTCCCGCCGGGACAGCTCTCAACACCATATATTTT
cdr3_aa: CASSPAGTALNTIYF

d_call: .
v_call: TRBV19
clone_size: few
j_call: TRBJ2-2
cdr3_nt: TGTGCCAGTACATACAGGGGGGGGATCCCCGGGGAGCTGTTTTTT
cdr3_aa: CASTYRGGIPGELFF

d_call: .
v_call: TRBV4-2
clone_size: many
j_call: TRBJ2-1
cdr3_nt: TGTGCCAGCAGCCAGGTCCTTCGGCCTAGCCACAATGAGCAGTTCTTC
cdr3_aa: CASSQVLRPSHNEQFF

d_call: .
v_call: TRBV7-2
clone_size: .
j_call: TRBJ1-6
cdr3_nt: TGTGCCAGCAGCTTTAAAGGGGGTAATTCACCCCTCCACTTT
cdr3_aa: CASSFKGGNSPLHF

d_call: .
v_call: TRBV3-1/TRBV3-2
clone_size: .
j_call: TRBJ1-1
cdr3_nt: TGTGCCAGCAGCCAGACAGGTTTACCTGAAGCTTTCTTT
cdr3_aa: CASSQTGLPEAFF

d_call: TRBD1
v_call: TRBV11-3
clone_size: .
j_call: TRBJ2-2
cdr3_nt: TGTGCCAGCAGCTCGGGGCAGGGGGCTGGCGGGGAGCTGTTTTTT
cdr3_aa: CASSSGQGAGGELFF

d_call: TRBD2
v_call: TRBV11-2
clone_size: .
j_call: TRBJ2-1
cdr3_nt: TGTGCCAGCAGCTTACTAGGGACTAGCGCCAATGAGCAGTTCTTC
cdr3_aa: CASSLLGTSANEQFF

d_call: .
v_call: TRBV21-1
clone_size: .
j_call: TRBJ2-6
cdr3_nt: TGTGCCAGCACCCAACCACTAGGACAGGGGGCCGGGGCCAACGTCCTGACTTTC
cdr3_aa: CASTQPLGQGAGANVLTF

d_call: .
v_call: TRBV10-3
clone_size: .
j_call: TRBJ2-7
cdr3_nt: TGTGCCATCAGTGATCCAGGGATAAATCTCTACGAGCAGTACTTC
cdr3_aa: CAISDPGINLYEQYF

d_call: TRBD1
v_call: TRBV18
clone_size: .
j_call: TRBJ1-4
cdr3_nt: TGTGCCAGCTCACCTCCGGGACAGGGGTATGAAAAACTGTTTTTT
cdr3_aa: CASSPPGQGYEKLFF

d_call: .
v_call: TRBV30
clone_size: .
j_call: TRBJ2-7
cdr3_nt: TGTGCCTGGAGTAACAACTACGAGCAGTACTTC
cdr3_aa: CAWSNNYEQYF

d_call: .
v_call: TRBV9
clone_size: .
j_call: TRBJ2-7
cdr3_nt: TGTGCCAGCAGCGTAGGCGGCGGGATGTCCTACGAGCAGTACTTC
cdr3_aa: CASSVGGGMSYEQYF

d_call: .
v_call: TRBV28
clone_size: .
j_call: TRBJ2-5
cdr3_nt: TGTGCCAGCAGTCGTGCCCAGGGGACCCAGTACTTC
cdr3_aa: CASSRAQGTQYF

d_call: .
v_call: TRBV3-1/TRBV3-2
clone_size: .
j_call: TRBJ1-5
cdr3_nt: TGTGCCAGCAGCCAGACCGACCGGGGACCCCAGCATTTT
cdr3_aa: CASSQTDRGPQHF

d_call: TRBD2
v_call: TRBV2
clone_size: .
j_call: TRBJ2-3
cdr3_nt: TGTGCCAGCAGCCCCGGGACTAGCGTAGCAGATACGCAGTATTTT
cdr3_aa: CASSPGTSVADTQYF

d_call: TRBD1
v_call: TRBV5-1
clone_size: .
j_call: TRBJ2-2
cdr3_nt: TGCGCCAGCAGCTTGGTACAGGGGGTCACCGGGGAGCTGTTTTTT
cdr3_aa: CASSLVQGVTGELFF

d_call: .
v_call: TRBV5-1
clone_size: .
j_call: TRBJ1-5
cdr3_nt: TGCGCCAGCAGCCCGGGAATAGATCGCAATCAGCCCCAGCATTTT
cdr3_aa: CASSPGIDRNQPQHF

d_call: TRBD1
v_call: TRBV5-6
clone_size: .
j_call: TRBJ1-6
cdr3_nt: TGTGCCAGCAGCCACACAGGGGTCGGATCACCCCTCCACTTT
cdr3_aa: CASSHTGVGSPLHF

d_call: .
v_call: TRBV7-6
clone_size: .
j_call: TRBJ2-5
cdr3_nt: TGTGCCAGCAGCCCTGGCGGCGGACTCCAAGAGACCCAGTACTTC
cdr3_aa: CASSPGGGLQETQYF

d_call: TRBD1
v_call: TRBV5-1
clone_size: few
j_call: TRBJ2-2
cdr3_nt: TGCGCCAGCAGCTACTTGGCGGGACAGGGTGCCGGGGAGCTGTTTTTT
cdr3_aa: CASSYLAGQGAGELFF

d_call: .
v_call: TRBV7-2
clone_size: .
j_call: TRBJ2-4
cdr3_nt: TGTGCCAGCAGCCCCCAGTTAGCCAAAAACATTCAGTACTTC
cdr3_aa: CASSPQLAKNIQYF

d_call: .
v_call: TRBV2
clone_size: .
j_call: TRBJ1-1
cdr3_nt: TGTGCCAGCAGTGTGGAGCGGGTGGGCACTGAAGCTTTCTTT
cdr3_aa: CASSVERVGTEAFF

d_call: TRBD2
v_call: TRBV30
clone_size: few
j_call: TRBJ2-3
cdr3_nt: TGTGCCTGGACTGCGGCGGGGCTAGCGGGATTGTCAGATACGCAGTATTTT
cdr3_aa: CAWTAAGLAGLSDTQYF

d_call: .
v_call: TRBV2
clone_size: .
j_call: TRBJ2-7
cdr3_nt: TGTGCCGCCCGATTCTACTACGAGCAGTACTTC
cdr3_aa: CAARFYYEQYF

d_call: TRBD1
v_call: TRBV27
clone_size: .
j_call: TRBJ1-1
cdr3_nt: TGTGCCAGCAGTCCGGGTCCGGGACAGGGGAGCGCTGAAGCTTTCTTT
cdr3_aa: CASSPGPGQGSAEAFF

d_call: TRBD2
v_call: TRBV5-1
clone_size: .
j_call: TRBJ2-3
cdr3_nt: TGCGCCAGCAGCTTCGGGACTAGCGGGTCTAGCACAGATACGCAGTATTTT
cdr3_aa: CASSFGTSGSSTDTQYF

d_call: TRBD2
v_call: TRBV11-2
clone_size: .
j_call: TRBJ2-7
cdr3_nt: TGTGCCAGCAGCGTAACTAGCGGAACCTACGAGCAGTACTTC
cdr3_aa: CASSVTSGTYEQYF

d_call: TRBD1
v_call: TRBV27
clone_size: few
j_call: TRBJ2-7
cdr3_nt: TGTGCCAGCGCCCTGGGCAGGGGGTCCTACGAGCAGTACTTC
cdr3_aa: CASALGRGSYEQYF

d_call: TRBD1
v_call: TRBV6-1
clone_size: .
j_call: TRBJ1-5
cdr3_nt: TGTGCCAGCAGTGAAGTCAGGGGGTTCCAGCCCCAGCATTTT
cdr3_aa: CASSEVRGFQPQHF

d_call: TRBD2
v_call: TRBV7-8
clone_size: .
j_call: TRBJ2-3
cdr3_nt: TGTGCCAGCAGCTCAGGACTAGCGGGAGAGGCAGATACGCAGTATTTT
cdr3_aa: CASSSGLAGEADTQYF

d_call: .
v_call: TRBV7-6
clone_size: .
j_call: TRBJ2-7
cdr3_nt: TGTGCCAGCAGCTTAATGCCCTTGGGGGCTGAAGAGCAGTACTTC
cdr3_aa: CASSLMPLGAEEQYF

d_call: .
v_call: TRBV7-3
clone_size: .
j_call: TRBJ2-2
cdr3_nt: TGTGCCAGCAGCTTAACGTGGAGCGGGAACACCGGGGAGCTGTTTTTT
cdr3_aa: CASSLTWSGNTGELFF

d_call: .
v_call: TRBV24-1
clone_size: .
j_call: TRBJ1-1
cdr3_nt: TGTGCCACCAGTGATTCAAGTCTCGGGGACACTGAAGCTTTCTTT
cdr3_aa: CATSDSSLGDTEAFF

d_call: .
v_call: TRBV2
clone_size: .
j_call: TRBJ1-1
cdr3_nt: TGTGCCAGCAGTGAGGAAGGGGCCGGCACTGAAGCTTTCTTT
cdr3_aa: CASSEEGAGTEAFF

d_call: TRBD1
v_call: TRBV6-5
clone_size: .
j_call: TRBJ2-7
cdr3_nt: TGTGCCAGCAGAGGGACAGGCAACTACGAGCAGTACTTC
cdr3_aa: CASRGTGNYEQYF

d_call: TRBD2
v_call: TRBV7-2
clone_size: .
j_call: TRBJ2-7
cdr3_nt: TGTGCCAGCAGCTCCGTTAGCGGGTACGAGCAGTACTTC
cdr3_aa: CASSSVSGYEQYF

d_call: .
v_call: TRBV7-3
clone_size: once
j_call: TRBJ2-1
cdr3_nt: TGTGCCAGCAGCTCCACCCTCGCTAGCGTAGCCCATGAGCAGTTCTTC
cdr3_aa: CASSSTLASVAHEQFF

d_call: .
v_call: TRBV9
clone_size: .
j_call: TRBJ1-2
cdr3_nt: TGTGCCAGCAGCCAGGGGACATATGGCTACACCTTC
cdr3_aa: CASSQGTYGYTF

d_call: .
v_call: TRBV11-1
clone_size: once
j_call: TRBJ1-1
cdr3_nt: TGTGCCAGTAGCCCGAGACCCGGGGGTGAAGCTTTCTTT
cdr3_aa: CASSPRPGGEAFF

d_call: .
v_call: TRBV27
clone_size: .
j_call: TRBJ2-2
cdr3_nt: TGTGCCAGCAGTTTATATCCTGGAGGCACCGGGGAGCTGTTTTTT
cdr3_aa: CASSLYPGGTGELFF

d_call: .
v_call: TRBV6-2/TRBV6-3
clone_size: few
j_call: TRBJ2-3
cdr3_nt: TGTGCCAGCAGTCGCCCTGAGTCAGATACGCAGTATTTT
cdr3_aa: CASSRPESDTQYF

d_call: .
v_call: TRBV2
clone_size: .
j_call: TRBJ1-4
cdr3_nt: TGTGCCAGCAGTGATCTAGGGACACGAGTTGGTGAAAAACTGTTTTTT
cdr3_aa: CASSDLGTRVGEKLFF

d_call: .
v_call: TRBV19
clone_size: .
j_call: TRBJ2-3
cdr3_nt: TGTGCCAGTAGTATAGGGGGCGGACCCGTCGATACGCAGTATTTT
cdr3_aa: CASSIGGGPVDTQYF

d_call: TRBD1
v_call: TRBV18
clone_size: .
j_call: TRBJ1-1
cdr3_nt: TGTGCCAGCTCACGCGCCACAGGGGAAACTGAAGCTTTCTTT
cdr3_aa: CASSRATGETEAFF

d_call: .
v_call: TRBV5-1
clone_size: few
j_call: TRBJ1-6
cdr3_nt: TGCGCCAGCAGCAACGGACAGAATTCACCCCTCCACTTT
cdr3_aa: CASSNGQNSPLHF

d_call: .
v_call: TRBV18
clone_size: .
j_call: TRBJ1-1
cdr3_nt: TGTGCCAGCTCACCGAGGGGAGGGCAGGGCACTGAAGCTTTCTTT
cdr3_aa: CASSPRGGQGTEAFF

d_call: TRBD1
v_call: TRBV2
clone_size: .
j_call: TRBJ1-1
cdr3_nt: TGTGCCAGCAGTCGACAGGGTCGAGAAACTGAAGCTTTCTTT
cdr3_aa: CASSRQGRETEAFF